The following is a T cell receptor (beta chain) sequence with its context. This clonotype appeared many times. Its antigen is currently not known. No quality values exist for individual bases; no much larger clone is one base distant. The cysteine opens and the phenylalanine closes a CDR3 of 14 amino acids. Of all the DNA, just the CDR3 is kept, 42 bases in frame from base 1. V lost 4 bases and J lost 7 bases, and the count of bases not matched to a germline gene is 6. Library preparation employed 5' RACE. The data were produced on an Illumina HiSeq 2000. A universal primer binding site was introduced by template switching, and a unique molecular identifier was present in the final cDNA, enabling accurate counting of TCR cDNA molecules. Specific primers in the conserved constant-segment region were used to synthesize first-strand cDNA for TCR alpha and beta chains. Each cDNA library was double barcoded, with a SMART-Mk sample barcode plus Illumina barcodes, to control for contamination. TruSeq adapter sequences along with Illumina sample barcodes were introduced in two successive PCR steps. TCR alpha and beta cDNA libraries were sequenced on the Illumina HiSeq platform with custom primers. For the original study's pipeline: MiGEC processed the raw reads to extract unique molecular identifiers, while MiXCR was used to determine the CDR3 positions. Recombination models were inferred per individual with the repgenHMM and IGoR tools using an EM algorithm. Shared clonotypes were analyzed with the tcR package in R, and sharing was normalized by the product of cloneset sizes. To study raw recombination free of thymic and clonal selection effects, out-of-frame nonproductive sequences were analyzed. Using fastp trimming at Q25 and MiXCR clonotype assembly, TCRdb reanalyzed the public sequencing data and kept in-frame beta chains. Duplicate CDR3 protein sequences are folded into a single record with the most common DNA and genes. These V and J calls rely on TCRdb rather than the paper's analysis. The sample contains 200,000 to 300,000 distinct CDR3 sequences, approximately 7% of them found a single time. The ten largest account for 3.5% to 4% of the sample.

Only healthy Caucasian donors were included. Three pairs of female monozygotic twins, all aged about 18 to 30 years, made up the twin cohort. Miltenyi CD45RO+ enrichment and human naive T-cell isolation kits were used to isolate memory (CD45RO+) and naive T cells from PBMC. This sample stems from a study of identical twins (dated by TCRdb to 2016 to 2018). In the study overall: The study deep-sequenced TCR alpha and beta repertoires from monozygotic twins, unrelated adults of various ages and cord blood to test whether fetal clonotypes persist. To rule out contamination, replicate twin experiments were performed at different times with different library preparation protocols.

What the research found in general, with its limitations: Abundant cord blood beta clonotypes had fewer insertions, young adult naive repertoires showed a similar but weaker trend, and memory repertoires showed no such trend. Out-of-frame TCR alpha sharing in monozygotic twins was systematically underestimated by recombination models, whereas sharing between unrelated individuals was in agreement with the recombination models. Excess twin sharing in beta out-of-frame sequences was weaker because fewer shared sequences lowered the signal-to-noise ratio. Zero-insertion analyses could be partly confounded by invariant T cells such as MAIT and iNKT, although diverse VJ usage argued against such confounding for most clonotypes. Compared with coincidental sharing between unrelated individuals, out-of-frame TCR alpha sequences shared between twins had an excess of sequences with low generation probability. Because the same donors could not be followed over many years, the conclusions depended on cross-sectional statistical analysis.

The same sample was also studied in work on yellow fever vaccine responses in identical twins. Per that second paper: The T cell response to vaccination in identical twins was reported by the authors to appear partly convergent and partly personalized. In identical twins, the study followed T cell clones that responded to the vaccine with precision.

The sequenced material came from memory (CD45RO+) T cells sorted from blood. The meaning of the sample's cell subset or site label: CD45RO+ enriched T cells. Rearrangement joined TRBV12-3 or TRBV12-4 to TRBJ1-5, and 8 junction bases match TRBD1. This clonotype was obtained from a woman between 18 and 30 years old in good health. For the CDR3, the sequence is CASSSPGGEQPQHF. The nucleotide sequence reads TGTGCCAGCAGTTCCCCAGGGGGCGAGCAGCCCCAGCATTTT.